This T cell receptor beta chain was profiled in a study of shared clonotypes between healthy human individuals. Whole-study findings and limits: Estimated richness was generally greater in naive than memory subsets.

It was CD45RO-negative cells, positively selected for CCR7, that made up naive CD8 cells, with terminally differentiated effector memory CD45RA+ cells excluded. Assay execution took place at the deep level. The authors split each subset's genomic DNA evenly across several immunoSEQ plates. About 30,000 T cell genomes (about 210 ng DNA) went into each sorted-subset replicate. The repertoire was sequenced with immunoSEQ multiplex PCR; TCRdb's copy has only in-frame clones and lacks some. The profile shows approximately 2,000,000 clones, just under 95% of them singletons. This clone has only one observation. Its target is not known. Germline CDR1 is MDHEN and CDR2 is SYDVKM. V was trimmed by 1 base and J by 0 bases, leaving 19 bases between them. The CDR3 covers 19 residues.

The chain combines TRBV28 with TRBJ2-1, with D possibly TRBD2 on 5 matching bases. The clonotype was recovered from a man younger than 35 in good health. Some clones in this sample may be carry-over from other donors' samples. The specimen was naive CD8+ T cells from PBMCs. DNA of the CDR3: TGTGCCAGCAGTTTATCTACTAGTTGGCGTAAGAGCTCCTACAATGAGCAGTTCTTC. Protein product: CASSLSTSWRKSSYNEQFF.